A selection of T cell receptor beta chains follows, all from one sample in a study of T cells expressing NK-cell markers. TCRdb reprocessed the 5' RACE reads, keeping one entry per CDR3 protein, no DNA. The table lists 500,000 or so distinct CDR3 sequences, with less than 4.5% in the top ten. Source material: blood T cells: a sorted CD56 or NKG2C T cell subset, CD4+ or CD8+ T cells, or bulk PBMC T cells (not recorded which). These receptors were obtained from a man between 18 and 35 years old in good health. The CDR3 runs from the conserved cysteine through the conserved F or W.

CDR3 length: 15; J gene: TRBJ2-5; V gene: TRBV30; CDR3 protein: CAWSDSAGGEETQYF
CDR3 length: 16; J gene: TRBJ2-2; V gene: TRBV6-2/TRBV6-3; CDR3 protein: CASSTPRGRIAGELFF
CDR3 length: 15; J gene: TRBJ1-2; V gene: TRBV27; CDR3 protein: CASSFYGSGDYGYTF
CDR3 length: 19; J gene: TRBJ2-1; V gene: TRBV29-1; CDR3 protein: CSVEGGTGVIWSSYNEQFF
CDR3 length: 11; J gene: TRBJ2-7; V gene: TRBV10-3; CDR3 protein: CAISGGQGGYF
CDR3 length: 18; J gene: TRBJ2-4; V gene: TRBV20-1; CDR3 protein: CSARDVAGGTLAKNIQYF
CDR3 length: 15; J gene: TRBJ1-4; V gene: TRBV5-1; CDR3 protein: CASSLDPGSREKLFF
CDR3 length: 18; J gene: TRBJ2-1; V gene: TRBV5-1; CDR3 protein: CASGPSTSGNLPYNEQFF
CDR3 length: 13; J gene: TRBJ2-1; V gene: TRBV5-5; CDR3 protein: CASSWGQDNEQFF
CDR3 length: 14; J gene: TRBJ2-2; V gene: TRBV24-1; CDR3 protein: CATSGSRFTGELFF
CDR3 length: 13; J gene: TRBJ1-1; V gene: TRBV9; CDR3 protein: CASSDRGGRAAFF
CDR3 length: 13; J gene: TRBJ2-5; V gene: TRBV29-1; CDR3 protein: CSVARDTQETQYF
CDR3 length: 15; J gene: TRBJ2-7; V gene: TRBV12-3/TRBV12-4; CDR3 protein: CASSFSGQGGYEQYF
CDR3 length: 13; J gene: TRBJ1-1; V gene: TRBV18; CDR3 protein: CASSGAGTGEAFF
CDR3 length: 16; J gene: TRBJ2-4; V gene: TRBV5-1; CDR3 protein: CASSLFQREPKNIQYF
CDR3 length: 12; J gene: TRBJ2-1; V gene: TRBV12-3/TRBV12-4; CDR3 protein: CASSGTSSEQFF
CDR3 length: 17; J gene: TRBJ2-1; V gene: TRBV12-3/TRBV12-4; CDR3 protein: CASSFVRDSSSYNEQFF
CDR3 length: 18; J gene: TRBJ2-2; V gene: TRBV29-1; CDR3 protein: CSVWQAGVIGANTGELFF
CDR3 length: 15; J gene: TRBJ2-4; V gene: TRBV20-1; CDR3 protein: CSARSRGVTKNIQYF
CDR3 length: 11; J gene: TRBJ1-5; V gene: TRBV7-9; CDR3 protein: CASRNGTQEHF
CDR3 length: 14; J gene: TRBJ1-1; V gene: TRBV10-3; CDR3 protein: CAISGQGMNTEAFF
CDR3 length: 16; J gene: TRBJ1-1; V gene: TRBV18; CDR3 protein: CASSPNTGGVGTEAFF
CDR3 length: 13; J gene: TRBJ1-2; V gene: TRBV6-5; CDR3 protein: CASTYRGWAGYTF
CDR3 length: 15; J gene: TRBJ2-7; V gene: TRBV12-3/TRBV12-4; CDR3 protein: CASSKRHGRSYEQYF
CDR3 length: 14; J gene: TRBJ2-4; V gene: TRBV6-1; CDR3 protein: CASRPGGDENIQYF
CDR3 length: 13; J gene: TRBJ2-1; V gene: TRBV2; CDR3 protein: CASSEVRAQEQFF
CDR3 length: 14; J gene: TRBJ2-1; V gene: TRBV4-2; CDR3 protein: CASSQGLADNEQFF
CDR3 length: 17; J gene: TRBJ2-3; V gene: TRBV18; CDR3 protein: CASSPNGLVESTDTQYF
CDR3 length: 15; J gene: TRBJ1-5; V gene: TRBV7-6; CDR3 protein: CASSLGDRGNEPQHF
CDR3 length: 14; J gene: TRBJ2-7; V gene: TRBV12-3/TRBV12-4; CDR3 protein: CASSLKLASHEQYF
CDR3 length: 15; J gene: TRBJ2-7; V gene: TRBV20-1; CDR3 protein: CSARVPGVSSYEQYF
CDR3 length: 21; J gene: TRBJ2-3; V gene: TRBV2; CDR3 protein: CASSVPNGETSGRISTDTQYF
CDR3 length: 13; J gene: TRBJ1-2; V gene: TRBV24-1; CDR3 protein: CATSESGIHGYTF
CDR3 length: 14; J gene: TRBJ2-5; V gene: TRBV27; CDR3 protein: CASKRGRADETQYF
CDR3 length: 12; J gene: TRBJ2-3; V gene: TRBV6-2/TRBV6-3; CDR3 protein: CASSNEGATQYF
CDR3 length: 14; J gene: TRBJ2-3; V gene: TRBV6-5; CDR3 protein: CASSYRDRTDTQYF
CDR3 length: 18; J gene: TRBJ1-1; V gene: TRBV19; CDR3 protein: CASLDNDYPNSVNTEAFF
CDR3 length: 16; J gene: TRBJ2-1; V gene: TRBV9; CDR3 protein: CASSPNSGRIYNEQFF
CDR3 length: 15; J gene: TRBJ1-3; V gene: TRBV4-1; CDR3 protein: CASSTPLRSGNTIYF
CDR3 length: 16; J gene: TRBJ2-2; V gene: TRBV5-1; CDR3 protein: CASSALGLQDTGELFF
CDR3 length: 17; J gene: TRBJ2-3; V gene: TRBV24-1; CDR3 protein: CATSDLPWREGTDTQYF
CDR3 length: 16; J gene: TRBJ2-3; V gene: TRBV5-1; CDR3 protein: CASSLERMGATDTQYF
CDR3 length: 14; J gene: TRBJ2-7; V gene: TRBV6-2/TRBV6-3; CDR3 protein: CASSPTLPSYEQYF
CDR3 length: 14; J gene: TRBJ2-5; V gene: TRBV18; CDR3 protein: CASSDLGGGETQYF
CDR3 length: 15; J gene: TRBJ1-1; V gene: TRBV29-1; CDR3 protein: CSVEDEQLMNTEAFF
CDR3 length: 15; J gene: TRBJ1-5; V gene: TRBV28; CDR3 protein: CASRGGTGRWQPQHF
CDR3 length: 15; J gene: TRBJ2-3; V gene: TRBV4-1; CDR3 protein: CASKTTGVWNDTQYF
CDR3 length: 16; J gene: TRBJ2-5; V gene: TRBV12-3/TRBV12-4; CDR3 protein: CASSHRDGAQQATQYF
CDR3 length: 15; J gene: TRBJ2-7; V gene: TRBV12-3/TRBV12-4; CDR3 protein: CASSGIWTGYYEQYF
CDR3 length: 14; J gene: TRBJ2-7; V gene: TRBV5-1; CDR3 protein: CASSLGSSWDEQYF
CDR3 length: 16; J gene: TRBJ2-6; V gene: TRBV7-3; CDR3 protein: CASSLGLNSGANVLTF
CDR3 length: 19; J gene: TRBJ2-5; V gene: TRBV7-8; CDR3 protein: CASSLEVRLAGGNQETQYF
CDR3 length: 14; J gene: TRBJ2-7; V gene: TRBV12-3/TRBV12-4; CDR3 protein: CASSLGGDQYEQYF
CDR3 length: 15; J gene: TRBJ2-1; V gene: TRBV12-3/TRBV12-4; CDR3 protein: CASSSPSGRGNEQFF